Sequencing of this T cell receptor beta chain was carried out in a study of cytomegalovirus exposure and HLA in healthy donors. About the study: Prior work identified roughly 120 million unique TCR beta sequences in about 179 million T cells.

Remarks on this clone: No antigen is known for it.

PCR amplification relied on 60 Vbeta primers (plus 13 Jbeta primers). Sequencing was performed with immunoSEQ multiplex PCR; in TCRdb, only in-frame clones are kept and a portion is missing. This sample carries about 130,000 clones, roughly 70% of them seen once, and the ten largest clones take roughly 4.5%. Findings of the study overall: What a later analysis showed was that several of the most significant clusters appeared linked to common viral pathogens. The productive fraction for most TCR beta V segments was about 87% or about 30% in an earlier analysis.

The CDR3 totals 11 residues. The V end was cut by 9 bases, the J end by 3 bases, with 9 bases between. Germline values: CDR1 MDHEN, CDR2 SYDVKM. The specimen sequenced was PBMCs. The rearrangement uses TRBV28 and TRBJ2-7; unclear D gene. The receptor was derived from a man aged 18 to 30 in good health and CMV-seropositive. The CDR3 DNA sequence: TGTGCCAGTAGACACGTCTACGAGCAGTACTTC. Its protein product is CASRHVYEQYF.